One sample yielded the 11 T cell receptor beta chains listed below, sequenced in a study of shared clonotypes between healthy human individuals. Clones were read by immunoSEQ multiplex PCR, and TCRdb kept only the in-frame ones, dropping some. The data hold 450,000 to 500,000 clones, with around 80% observed a single time. The sequenced sample consisted of PBMCs. These receptors were taken from a middle-aged woman in good health. Some clones in this sample may be carry-over from other donors' samples.

The V gene is TRBV7-3, the J gene TRBJ2-5, with TRBD1 matching 8 bases. The CDR3 extends over 17 amino acids. Germline CDR1 is SGHTA and CDR2 is FQGTGA. J was trimmed by 7 bases and V by 1 base; bases with no gene match: 14. The CDR3 loop is CASSLRGSTGDMGTQYF. Here the CDR3 DNA reads TGTGCCAGCAGCTTAAGGGGATCGACAGGGGACATGGGGACCCAGTACTTC.

The gene calls are TRBV7-6 and TRBJ2-7; D is undetermined. Trimming removed 4 bases at V and 3 bases at J, with 10 bases between. This CDR3 comprises 13 residues. Germline lookup yields CDR1 SGHVS and CDR2 FNYEAQ. For the CDR3, the DNA is TGTGCCAGCAGCTCGACCGACTTCTACGAGCAGTACTTC. Protein: CASSSTDFYEQYF.

Only a few counts were recorded for this clone. The genes are TRBV19 and TRBJ2-7, with 10 bases that match TRBD2. The germline CDR1 and CDR2 sequences are LNHDA and SQIVND (reference sequence). The V gene end was trimmed by 7 bases and the J gene end by 5 bases; junction bases not matched to a gene: 14. The CDR3 runs to 16 residues. The CDR3 DNA reads TGTGCCAGTAAAGTATCGGCTAGCGGGAGATTTAACGAGCAGTACTTC. It specifies CASKVSASGRFNEQYF.

This clone was observed a handful of times. The rearrangement uses TRBV9 and TRBJ1-5; 8 nucleotides align to TRBD1. The CDR3 consists of 14 residues. Germline V CDR1 and CDR2: SGDLS, YYNGEE. The ends lost 4 bases at V and 7 bases at J; junction bases unmatched: 7. The CDR3 is CASSKTGDSQPQHF. In nucleotides, the CDR3 is TGTGCCAGCAGCAAGACAGGGGACAGCCAGCCCCAGCATTTT.

CDR3 in amino acids: CASSGDRVGSTDTQYF. CDR3 nucleotides: TGCGCCAGCAGCGGGGACAGGGTCGGGAGCACAGATACGCAGTATTTT. The V and J genes are TRBV5-1 and TRBJ2-3; 9 bases agree with TRBD1. This CDR3 is 16 amino acids long. With V trimmed by 4 bases and J by 0 bases, 6 bases remained unmatched. The germline CDR1 and CDR2 sequences are SGHRS and YFSETQ.

The J gene is TRBJ2-3, the V gene TRBV27, with TRBD1 as a possible D gene (5 bases). Trimming took 2 bases from V and 1 from J, leaving 13 bases between them. This CDR3 is 16 amino acids long. Germline V gene lookup returns CDR1 MNHEY and CDR2 SMNVEV (reference sequence). In DNA form, the CDR3 reads TGTGCCAGCAGTTTACTCAGGGTACGTGGCACAGATACGCAGTATTTT. Its protein product is CASSLLRVRGTDTQYF.

The V gene is TRBV6-5, the J gene TRBJ1-6; a possible D gene is TRBD1 (5 bases). Germline loops: CDR1 MNHEY, CDR2 SVGAGI. The CDR3 covers 13 residues. Trimming pared 0 bases from V and 8 bases from J, leaving 5 bases between. The CDR3: CASSYSGDSPLHF. Written as DNA, the CDR3 is TGTGCCAGCAGTTACTCGGGGGATTCACCCCTCCACTTT.

As to this clone: A read error likely explains this, since a far larger clone differs by one base. This rearrangement joins TRBV2 to TRBJ2-7; a weak D match, TRBD2 (6 bases). V lost 8 bases, J lost 3 bases, and 17 bases lay in between. Germline V gives CDR1 SNHLY, CDR2 FYNNEI. The CDR3 extends over 14 amino acids. The CDR3 bases are TGTGCCAGCTTGTCAAACGGGGGACTCTACGAGCAGTACTTC. Translated, it gives CASLSNGGLYEQYF.

This clone was seen a single time. The chain has TRBV4-1 and TRBJ1-2, with D tentatively TRBD1 (5 bases). This CDR3 spans 15 amino acids. Per germline, CDR1 MGHRA and CDR2 YSYEKL. V dropped 0 bases and J dropped 8 bases, with 16 bases sitting between them. CDR3 nucleotide sequence: TGCGCCAGCAGCCAAGAACCCCTCGTAGGGGTAGGCTACACCTTC. Translated: CASSQEPLVGVGYTF.

The V and J genes are TRBV2 and TRBJ2-2, with 7 bases lining up with TRBD1. V dropped 4 bases and J dropped 4; count of bases not matched to a gene: 6. There are 15 residues in the CDR3. Germline lookup yields CDR1 SNHLY and CDR2 FYNNEI. In DNA form, the CDR3 reads TGTGCCAGCAGTGGGAGACAGGGAACCACCGGGGAGCTGTTTTTT. Protein: CASSGRQGTTGELFF.

This sequence joins TRBV6-5 and TRBJ1-1; no definite D call. Trimming took 5 bases from V and 3 from J, leaving 7 bases between them. The CDR3 spans 12 residues. CDR1 and CDR2 (germline): MNHEY, SVGAGI. The CDR3, as DNA: TGTGCCAGCAGTGGACGGGACACTGAAGCTTTCTTT. This codes for CASSGRDTEAFF.